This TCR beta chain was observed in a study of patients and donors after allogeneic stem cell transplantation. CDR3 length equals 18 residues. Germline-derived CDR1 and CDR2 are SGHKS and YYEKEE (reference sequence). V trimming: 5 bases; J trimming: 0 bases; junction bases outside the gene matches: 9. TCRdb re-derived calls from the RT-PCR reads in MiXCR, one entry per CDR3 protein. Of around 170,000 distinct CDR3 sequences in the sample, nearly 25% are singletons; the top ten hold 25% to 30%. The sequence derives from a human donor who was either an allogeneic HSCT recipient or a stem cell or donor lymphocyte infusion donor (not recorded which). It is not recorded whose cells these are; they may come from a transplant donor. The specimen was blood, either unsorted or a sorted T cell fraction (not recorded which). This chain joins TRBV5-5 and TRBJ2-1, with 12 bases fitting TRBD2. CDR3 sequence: CASRPRLAGGSSYNEQFF. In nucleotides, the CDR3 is TGTGCCAGCAGGCCCAGGCTAGCGGGAGGGAGCTCCTACAATGAGCAGTTCTTC.